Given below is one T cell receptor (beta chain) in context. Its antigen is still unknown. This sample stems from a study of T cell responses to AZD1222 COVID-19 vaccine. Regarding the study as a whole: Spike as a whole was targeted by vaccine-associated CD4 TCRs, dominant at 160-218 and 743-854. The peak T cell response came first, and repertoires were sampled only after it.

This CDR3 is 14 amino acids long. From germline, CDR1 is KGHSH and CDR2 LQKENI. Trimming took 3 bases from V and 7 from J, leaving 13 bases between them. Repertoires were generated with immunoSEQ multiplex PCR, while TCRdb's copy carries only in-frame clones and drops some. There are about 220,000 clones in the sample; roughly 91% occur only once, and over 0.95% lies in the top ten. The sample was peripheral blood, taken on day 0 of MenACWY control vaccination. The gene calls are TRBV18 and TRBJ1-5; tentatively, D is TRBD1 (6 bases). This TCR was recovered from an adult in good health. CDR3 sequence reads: CASSPSTGRQPQHF. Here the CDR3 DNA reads TGTGCCAGCTCACCGAGTACAGGGCGCCAGCCCCAGCATTTT.